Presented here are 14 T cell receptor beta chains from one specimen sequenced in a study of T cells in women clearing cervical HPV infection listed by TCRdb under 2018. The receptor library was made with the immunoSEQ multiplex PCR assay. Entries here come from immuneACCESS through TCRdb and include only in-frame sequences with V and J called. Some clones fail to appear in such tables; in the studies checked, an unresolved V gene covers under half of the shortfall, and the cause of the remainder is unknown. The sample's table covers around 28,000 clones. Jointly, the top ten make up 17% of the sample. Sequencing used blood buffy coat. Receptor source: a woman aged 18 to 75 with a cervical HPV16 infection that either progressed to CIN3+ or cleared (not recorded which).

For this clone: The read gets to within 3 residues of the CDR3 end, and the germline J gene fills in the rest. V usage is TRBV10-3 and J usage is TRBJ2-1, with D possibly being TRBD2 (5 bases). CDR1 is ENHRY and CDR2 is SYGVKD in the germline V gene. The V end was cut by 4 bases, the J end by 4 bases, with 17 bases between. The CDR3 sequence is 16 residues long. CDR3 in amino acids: CAISGPGKSGYNEQFF. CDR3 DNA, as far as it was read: TGTGCCATCAGTGGTCCGGGGAAATCGGGGTACAATGAG.

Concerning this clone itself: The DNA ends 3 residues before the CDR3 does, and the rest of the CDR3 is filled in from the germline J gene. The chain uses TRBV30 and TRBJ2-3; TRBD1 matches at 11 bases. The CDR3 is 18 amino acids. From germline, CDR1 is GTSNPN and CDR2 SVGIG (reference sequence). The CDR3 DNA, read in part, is TGTGCCTGGAGTGGCGGGACAGGGGGAGGTTTAAGCAATCAGCCG. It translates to CAWSGGTGGGLSNQP. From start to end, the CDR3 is CAWSGGTGGGLSNQPQYF. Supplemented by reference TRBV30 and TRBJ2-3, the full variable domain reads SQTIHQWPATLVQPVGSPLSLECTVEGTSNPNLYWYRQAAGRGLQLLFYSVGIGQISSEVPQNLSASRPQDRQFILSSKKLLLSDSGFYLCAWSGGTGGGLSNQPQYFGPGTRLTVL.

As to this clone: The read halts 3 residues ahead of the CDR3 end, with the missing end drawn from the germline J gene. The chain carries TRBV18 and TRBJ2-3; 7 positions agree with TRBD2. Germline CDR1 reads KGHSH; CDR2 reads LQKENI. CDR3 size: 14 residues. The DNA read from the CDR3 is TGTGCCAGCTCACCACCTTCCGGGCGGGAGACG. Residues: CASSPPSGRET. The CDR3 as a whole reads CASSPPSGRETQYF.

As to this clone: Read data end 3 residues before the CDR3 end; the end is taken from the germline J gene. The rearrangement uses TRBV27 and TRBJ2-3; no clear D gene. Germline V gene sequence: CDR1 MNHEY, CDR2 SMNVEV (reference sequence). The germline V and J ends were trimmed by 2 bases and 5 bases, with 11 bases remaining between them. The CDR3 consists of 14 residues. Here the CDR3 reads CASSLTYFGDTQYF. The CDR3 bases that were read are TGTGCCAGCAGTTTAACTTATTTTGGAGATACG.

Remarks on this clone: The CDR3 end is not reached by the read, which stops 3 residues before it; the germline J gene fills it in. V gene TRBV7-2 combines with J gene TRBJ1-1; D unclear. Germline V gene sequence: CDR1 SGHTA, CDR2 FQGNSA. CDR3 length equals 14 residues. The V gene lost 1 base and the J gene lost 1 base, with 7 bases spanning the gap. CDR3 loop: CASSLVPRNTEAFF. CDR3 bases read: TGTGCCAGCAGCTTAGTGCCTAGGAACACTGAA.

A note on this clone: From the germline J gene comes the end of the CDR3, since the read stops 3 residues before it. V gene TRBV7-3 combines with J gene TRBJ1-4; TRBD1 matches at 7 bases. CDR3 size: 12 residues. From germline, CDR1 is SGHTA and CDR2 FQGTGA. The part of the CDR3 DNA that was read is TGTGCCAGCAGCCCTGACAGGGTACAA. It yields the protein CASSPDRVQ. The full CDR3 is CASSPDRVQLFF.

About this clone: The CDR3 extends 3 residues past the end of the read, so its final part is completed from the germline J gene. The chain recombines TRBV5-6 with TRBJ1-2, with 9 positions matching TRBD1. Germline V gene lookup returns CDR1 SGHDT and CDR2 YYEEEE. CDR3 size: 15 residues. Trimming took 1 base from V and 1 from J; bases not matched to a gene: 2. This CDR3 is CASSLSGQGNYGYTF. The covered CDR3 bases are TGTGCCAGCAGCTTGTCGGGACAGGGTAACTATGGC.

CDR3 DNA, as far as it was read: TGTGCCAGCAGCTTGAGGGCGGGGGAGACG. Amino acid sequence: CASSLRAGET. The full CDR3 is CASSLRAGETQYF. V is TRBV7-6 and J is TRBJ2-3; 7 positions agree with TRBD2. The read ends 3 residues shy of where the CDR3 ends; the end is completed using the germline J gene. The CDR3 is made up of 13 amino acids. Germline V CDR1 and CDR2: SGHVS, FNYEAQ.

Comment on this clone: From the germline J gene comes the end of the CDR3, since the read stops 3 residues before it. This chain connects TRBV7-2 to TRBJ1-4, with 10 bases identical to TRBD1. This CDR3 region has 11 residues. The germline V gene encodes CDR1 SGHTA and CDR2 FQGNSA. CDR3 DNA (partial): TGTGCCAGCTCCGGGACAGGGGTA. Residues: CASSGTGV. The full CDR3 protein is CASSGTGVLFF.

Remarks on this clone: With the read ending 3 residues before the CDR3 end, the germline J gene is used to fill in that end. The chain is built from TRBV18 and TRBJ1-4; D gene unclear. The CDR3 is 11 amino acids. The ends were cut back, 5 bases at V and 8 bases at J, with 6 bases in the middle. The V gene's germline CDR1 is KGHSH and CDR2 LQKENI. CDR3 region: CASSESEKLFF. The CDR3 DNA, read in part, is TGTGCCAGCTCAGAGAGCGAAAAA. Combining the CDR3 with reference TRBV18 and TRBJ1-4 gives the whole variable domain NAGVMQNPRHLVRRRGQEARLRCSPMKGHSHVYWYRQLPEEGLKFMVYLQKENIIDESGMPKERFSAEFPKEGPSILRIQQVVRGDSAAYFCASSESEKLFFGSGTQLSVL.

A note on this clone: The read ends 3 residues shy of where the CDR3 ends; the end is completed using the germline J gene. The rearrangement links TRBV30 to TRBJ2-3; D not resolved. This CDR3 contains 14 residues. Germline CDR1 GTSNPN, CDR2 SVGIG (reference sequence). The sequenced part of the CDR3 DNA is TGTGCCTGGAGTGCCCTAGGTCTCAATCAGCCG. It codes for CAWSALGLNQP. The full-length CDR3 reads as CAWSALGLNQPQYF.

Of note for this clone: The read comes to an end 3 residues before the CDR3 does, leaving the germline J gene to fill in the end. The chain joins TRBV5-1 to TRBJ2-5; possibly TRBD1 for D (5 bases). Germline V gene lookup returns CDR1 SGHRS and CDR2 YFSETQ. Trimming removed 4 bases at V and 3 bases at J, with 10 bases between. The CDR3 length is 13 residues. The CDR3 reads CASSLVREETQYF. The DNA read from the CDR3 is TGCGCCAGCAGCCTGGTCAGGGAAGAGACC.

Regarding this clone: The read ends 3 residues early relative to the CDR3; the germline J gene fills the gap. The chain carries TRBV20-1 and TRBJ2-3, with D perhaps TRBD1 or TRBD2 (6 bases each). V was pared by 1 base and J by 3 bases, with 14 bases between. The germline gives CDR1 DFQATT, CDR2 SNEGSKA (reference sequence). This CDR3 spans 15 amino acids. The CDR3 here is CSARARRGRTDTQYF. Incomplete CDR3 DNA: TGCAGTGCTAGAGCTCGGAGGGGGAGGACAGATACG.

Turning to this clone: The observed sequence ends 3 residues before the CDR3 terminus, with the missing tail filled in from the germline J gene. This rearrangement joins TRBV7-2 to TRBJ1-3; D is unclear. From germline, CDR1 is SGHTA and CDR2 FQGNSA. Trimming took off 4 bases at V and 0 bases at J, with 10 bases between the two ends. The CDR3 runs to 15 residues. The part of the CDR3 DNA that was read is TGTGCCAGCAGCTCGGACTGGGGCTCTGGAAACACC. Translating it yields CASSSDWGSGNT. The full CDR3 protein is CASSSDWGSGNTIYF.